This is a list of T cell receptor beta chains from one sample in a study of T cell responses to AZD1222 COVID-19 vaccine. Profiled with immunoSEQ multiplex PCR; TCRdb holds only in-frame clones, not every one. The data show over 85,000 clones, about 92% seen once. The material sequenced was peripheral blood, taken on day 0 of AZD1222 vaccination. The receptor source for this set is an adult in good health. CDR3s include the opening cysteine and the closing phenylalanine or tryptophan. Fields, in order: J gene, V gene, D gene, clone size, CDR3 protein, CDR3 DNA. A D gene is named only where the DNA matches it firmly. Clone size appears in some rows only: once, few, many, or a class for an expanded clone.

j_call: TRBJ2-1; v_call: TRBV28; d_call: -; clone_size: once; cdr3_aa: CASVPGSYNEQFF; cdr3_nt: TGTGCCAGCGTTCCAGGGTCCTACAATGAGCAGTTCTTC
j_call: TRBJ1-2; v_call: TRBV5-1; d_call: -; clone_size: -; cdr3_aa: CASSLGTPEYGYTF; cdr3_nt: TGCGCCAGCAGCTTGGGGACACCCGAATATGGCTACACCTTC
j_call: TRBJ1-2; v_call: TRBV19; d_call: -; clone_size: -; cdr3_aa: CASSLPGTAGYTF; cdr3_nt: TGTGCCAGTAGTCTGCCCGGGACGGCAGGCTACACCTTC
j_call: TRBJ1-2; v_call: TRBV5-4; d_call: TRBD1; clone_size: -; cdr3_aa: CASSWTGANYGYTF; cdr3_nt: TGTGCCAGCAGCTGGACAGGAGCTAACTATGGCTACACCTTC
j_call: TRBJ1-6; v_call: TRBV2; d_call: -; clone_size: -; cdr3_aa: CASSAMAGNSPLHF; cdr3_nt: TGTGCCAGCAGCGCAATGGCTGGGAATTCACCCCTCCACTTT
j_call: TRBJ1-2; v_call: TRBV18; d_call: TRBD1; clone_size: -; cdr3_aa: CASSLNPRDSYGYTF; cdr3_nt: TGTGCCAGCTCACTCAATCCCCGGGACAGCTATGGCTACACCTTC
j_call: TRBJ2-1; v_call: TRBV7-8; d_call: -; clone_size: -; cdr3_aa: CASSLGLNEQFF; cdr3_nt: TGTGCCAGCAGCTTAGGCCTCAATGAGCAGTTCTTC
j_call: TRBJ1-5; v_call: TRBV27; d_call: -; clone_size: -; cdr3_aa: CASSSAGANSNQPQHF; cdr3_nt: TGTGCCAGCAGTTCCGCGGGAGCGAATAGCAATCAGCCCCAGCATTTT
j_call: TRBJ2-1; v_call: TRBV7-3; d_call: -; clone_size: -; cdr3_aa: CASSQRTGAGNEQFF; cdr3_nt: TGTGCCAGCAGCCAGCGGACTGGGGCAGGGAATGAGCAGTTCTTC
j_call: TRBJ2-1; v_call: TRBV30; d_call: -; clone_size: -; cdr3_aa: CAWNSGGYNEQFF; cdr3_nt: TGTGCCTGGAACAGCGGCGGCTACAATGAGCAGTTCTTC
j_call: TRBJ2-7; v_call: TRBV12-3/TRBV12-4; d_call: -; clone_size: -; cdr3_aa: CASSPPGRYEQYF; cdr3_nt: TGTGCCAGCAGTCCACCCGGACGGTACGAGCAGTACTTC
j_call: TRBJ2-2; v_call: TRBV11-3; d_call: -; clone_size: -; cdr3_aa: CASSAPTGELFF; cdr3_nt: TGTGCCAGCAGCGCCCCTACCGGGGAGCTGTTTTTT
j_call: TRBJ1-2; v_call: TRBV5-8; d_call: TRBD1; clone_size: -; cdr3_aa: CASSLDRGGYGYTF; cdr3_nt: TGTGCCAGCAGCTTGGACAGGGGTGGCTATGGCTACACCTTC
j_call: TRBJ2-7; v_call: TRBV5-1; d_call: -; clone_size: -; cdr3_aa: CASSLGALAEGEQYF; cdr3_nt: TGCGCCAGCAGCTTGGGGGCCCTGGCTGAAGGGGAGCAGTACTTC
j_call: TRBJ2-4; v_call: TRBV30; d_call: -; clone_size: -; cdr3_aa: CAWTPGMVAKNIQYF; cdr3_nt: TGTGCCTGGACCCCCGGGATGGTGGCCAAAAACATTCAGTACTTC
j_call: TRBJ2-2; v_call: TRBV27; d_call: -; clone_size: -; cdr3_aa: CASRRGTGANTGELFF; cdr3_nt: TGTGCCAGCAGGAGGGGGACGGGAGCGAACACCGGGGAGCTGTTTTTT
j_call: TRBJ1-5; v_call: TRBV28; d_call: -; clone_size: -; cdr3_aa: CASSWIGGSNQPQHF; cdr3_nt: TGTGCCAGCAGTTGGATAGGGGGTAGCAATCAGCCCCAGCATTTT
j_call: TRBJ1-4; v_call: TRBV5-1; d_call: -; clone_size: -; cdr3_aa: CASSLATVTTNEKLFF; cdr3_nt: TGCGCCAGCAGCTTGGCAACAGTTACAACTAATGAAAAACTGTTTTTT
j_call: TRBJ1-2; v_call: TRBV28; d_call: -; clone_size: -; cdr3_aa: CASSLQGGGGLAGYTF; cdr3_nt: TGTGCCAGCAGTTTACAAGGGGGAGGGGGACTGGCTGGCTACACCTTC
j_call: TRBJ2-1; v_call: TRBV28; d_call: TRBD2; clone_size: -; cdr3_aa: CASSVPGLGYNEQFF; cdr3_nt: TGTGCCAGCAGTGTTCCGGGACTAGGCTACAATGAGCAGTTCTTC
j_call: TRBJ1-2; v_call: TRBV28; d_call: -; clone_size: -; cdr3_aa: CASRRGYGYTF; cdr3_nt: TGTGCCAGCCGACGGGGCTATGGCTACACCTTC
j_call: TRBJ1-5; v_call: TRBV19; d_call: TRBD1; clone_size: -; cdr3_aa: CASSTLPGQYNQPQHF; cdr3_nt: TGTGCCAGTAGTACCCTCCCGGGACAGTACAATCAGCCCCAGCATTTT
j_call: TRBJ1-4; v_call: TRBV5-1; d_call: TRBD1; clone_size: -; cdr3_aa: CASSLDRGLDEKLFF; cdr3_nt: TGCGCCAGCAGCTTGGACAGGGGGCTTGATGAAAAACTGTTTTTT
j_call: TRBJ2-2; v_call: TRBV5-1; d_call: -; clone_size: -; cdr3_aa: CASSLASGGRNTGELFF; cdr3_nt: TGCGCCAGCAGCTTGGCCTCCGGGGGACGAAACACCGGGGAGCTGTTTTTT
j_call: TRBJ2-5; v_call: TRBV5-4; d_call: TRBD2; clone_size: once; cdr3_aa: CASSLGTSGRQETQYF; cdr3_nt: TGTGCCAGCAGCTTGGGGACTAGCGGGAGACAAGAGACCCAGTACTTC
j_call: TRBJ1-2; v_call: TRBV13; d_call: TRBD1; clone_size: -; cdr3_aa: CASSGQGAKGYTF; cdr3_nt: TGTGCCAGCAGCGGACAGGGGGCTAAAGGCTACACCTTC
j_call: TRBJ1-2; v_call: TRBV18; d_call: TRBD1; clone_size: -; cdr3_aa: CASSPTGDGYTF; cdr3_nt: TGTGCCAGCTCACCGACAGGGGATGGCTACACCTTC
j_call: TRBJ2-3; v_call: TRBV12-3/TRBV12-4; d_call: -; clone_size: once; cdr3_aa: CARPQRYTDTQYF; cdr3_nt: TGTGCCCGTCCCCAGCGTTACACAGATACGCAGTATTTT
j_call: TRBJ1-4; v_call: TRBV19; d_call: -; clone_size: -; cdr3_aa: CASSTRTPSGDEKLFF; cdr3_nt: TGTGCCAGTAGTACCAGAACTCCTTCAGGAGACGAAAAACTGTTTTTT
j_call: TRBJ2-1; v_call: TRBV25-1; d_call: -; clone_size: -; cdr3_aa: CASSEYGTSYNEQFF; cdr3_nt: TGTGCCAGCAGTGAATACGGGACAAGCTACAATGAGCAGTTCTTC
j_call: TRBJ1-2; v_call: TRBV5-1; d_call: -; clone_size: -; cdr3_aa: CASSPATRSYGYTF; cdr3_nt: TGCGCCAGCAGCCCCGCGACACGTTCCTATGGCTACACCTTC
j_call: TRBJ1-5; v_call: TRBV2; d_call: TRBD1; clone_size: -; cdr3_aa: CASRAGGLSQPQHF; cdr3_nt: TGTGCCAGCAGGGCAGGGGGCTTGAGTCAGCCCCAGCATTTT
j_call: TRBJ2-2; v_call: TRBV9; d_call: -; clone_size: -; cdr3_aa: CASSVVMEVTGELFF; cdr3_nt: TGTGCCAGCAGCGTAGTGATGGAGGTTACCGGGGAGCTGTTTTTT
j_call: TRBJ1-3; v_call: TRBV7-6; d_call: TRBD1; clone_size: -; cdr3_aa: CASSLVGTGVGNTIYF; cdr3_nt: TGTGCCAGCAGCTTAGTAGGGACAGGGGTTGGAAACACCATATATTTT
j_call: TRBJ1-1; v_call: TRBV3-1/TRBV3-2; d_call: -; clone_size: -; cdr3_aa: CASSQVEGGTEAFF; cdr3_nt: TGTGCCAGCAGCCAGGTGGAGGGCGGCACTGAAGCTTTCTTT
j_call: TRBJ2-1; v_call: TRBV28; d_call: TRBD1; clone_size: -; cdr3_aa: CASGQGTARWSEQFF; cdr3_nt: TGTGCCAGCGGACAAGGGACAGCCCGGTGGAGTGAGCAGTTCTTC
j_call: TRBJ2-2; v_call: TRBV28; d_call: TRBD2; clone_size: once; cdr3_aa: CASNNYRGVGELFF; cdr3_nt: TGTGCCAGCAACAACTACCGGGGGGTCGGGGAGCTGTTTTTT
j_call: TRBJ1-3; v_call: TRBV10-3; d_call: TRBD1; clone_size: once; cdr3_aa: CAISPGTGTGNTIYF; cdr3_nt: TGTGCCATCAGTCCCGGGACAGGGACTGGAAACACCATATATTTT
j_call: TRBJ1-6; v_call: TRBV27; d_call: -; clone_size: once; cdr3_aa: CASGRDTFYNSPLHF; cdr3_nt: TGTGCCAGCGGCCGGGACACCTTCTATAATTCACCCCTCCACTTT
j_call: TRBJ2-3; v_call: TRBV7-2; d_call: -; clone_size: -; cdr3_aa: CASSLVGLASTRDTQYF; cdr3_nt: TGTGCCAGCAGCTTAGTCGGGCTGGCCTCTACCAGGGATACGCAGTATTTT
j_call: TRBJ1-5; v_call: TRBV6-1; d_call: TRBD1; clone_size: -; cdr3_aa: CASSEQGGNQPQHF; cdr3_nt: TGTGCCAGCAGTGAACAGGGGGGCAATCAGCCCCAGCATTTT
j_call: TRBJ2-7; v_call: TRBV20-1; d_call: TRBD2; clone_size: -; cdr3_aa: CSASSLADTYEQYF; cdr3_nt: TGCAGTGCTAGTAGTCTAGCGGATACCTACGAGCAGTACTTC
j_call: TRBJ1-1; v_call: TRBV6-2/TRBV6-3; d_call: -; clone_size: medium-sized; cdr3_aa: CASSIRDGYTEAFF; cdr3_nt: TGTGCCAGCAGTATCCGGGACGGATACACTGAAGCTTTCTTT
j_call: TRBJ2-7; v_call: TRBV12-3/TRBV12-4; d_call: -; clone_size: -; cdr3_aa: CASSPGPAYEQYF; cdr3_nt: TGTGCCAGCAGTCCCGGGCCCGCCTACGAGCAGTACTTC
j_call: TRBJ1-5; v_call: TRBV7-2; d_call: -; clone_size: -; cdr3_aa: CASSVGPNQPQHF; cdr3_nt: TGTGCCAGCAGCGTGGGGCCGAATCAGCCCCAGCATTTT
j_call: TRBJ1-2; v_call: TRBV10-3; d_call: TRBD1; clone_size: -; cdr3_aa: CAIRTDRAGYGYTF; cdr3_nt: TGTGCCATCAGGACGGACAGGGCTGGCTATGGCTACACCTTC
j_call: TRBJ1-6; v_call: TRBV4-1; d_call: -; clone_size: many; cdr3_aa: CASSQGSQYNSPLHF; cdr3_nt: TGCGCCAGCAGCCAAGGGTCACAGTATAATTCACCCCTCCACTTT
j_call: TRBJ1-2; v_call: TRBV2; d_call: TRBD1; clone_size: -; cdr3_aa: CASSEASRGFGYTF; cdr3_nt: TGTGCCAGCAGTGAAGCTTCCAGGGGGTTTGGCTACACCTTC